This entry lists 23 T cell receptor beta chains sequenced from one sample in a study of PD-L1 blockade in urothelial cancer. Libraries were prepared by immunoSEQ multiplex PCR; TCRdb keeps only in-frame clonotypes and omits some of them. In the table there are about 35,000 clones, roughly a third of which are singletons. The material sequenced was tumor tissue, taken before atezolizumab (anti-PD-L1) treatment. The receptors come from a man in his sixties with urothelial cancer.

The V gene is TRBV14, the J gene TRBJ1-1; the D gene is possibly TRBD1 (6 bases). The V gene's germline CDR1 is SGHDN and CDR2 FVKESK. CDR3 length: 14 residues. V dropped 6 bases and J dropped 0 bases, with 11 bases sitting between them. The CDR3 nucleotides are TGTGCCAGCAGTCCAGGGGTTATGAACACTGAAGCTTTCTTT. Translated: CASSPGVMNTEAFF.

This clone was detected a few times. The sequence runs out 1 residue before the end of the CDR3; the remainder is reconstructed from the germline J gene. J is TRBJ1-5 and V is TRBV10-3; D unresolved. Germline-derived CDR1 and CDR2 are ENHRY and SYGVKD. The CDR3 covers 15 residues. V was clipped by 2 bases and J by 3 bases, with 11 bases between them. The CDR3 bases that were read are TGTGCCATCAGTGAGAGCTCAGGTATCAATCAGCCCCAGCAT. Its translation is CAISESSGINQPQH. The full CDR3 sequence reads CAISESSGINQPQHF.

This clone has just a few counts. V gene TRBV6-8 combines with J gene TRBJ1-1, with D maybe TRBD1 (6 bases). The V and J ends lost 6 bases and 1 base respectively, with 9 bases between them. The V gene's germline CDR1 is MNHGY and CDR2 SAAAGT. The CDR3 is made up of 13 amino acids. The DNA of the CDR3 is TGTGCCAGCAGACTACAGGGGAACACTGAAGCTTTCTTT. Protein product: CASRLQGNTEAFF.

The genes are TRBV28 and TRBJ2-5; 11 nucleotides line up with TRBD1. Trimming removed 2 bases from V and 10 bases from J; junction bases left unmatched: 6. The CDR3 has 14 residues. Germline V gene sequence: CDR1 MDHEN, CDR2 SYDVKM. DNA for the CDR3: TGTGCCAGCAGTTTAGGGGACAGGGGGTTAATCCAGTACTTC. Translation: CASSLGDRGLIQYF.

Ten or more counts support this clone. The CDR3 here is CASSVGVWGGNTIYF. In DNA, the CDR3 is TGTGCCAGCAGCGTAGGGGTTTGGGGTGGAAACACCATATATTTT. The rearrangement joins TRBV9 to TRBJ1-3, with D unresolved. The V gene lost 0 bases and the J gene lost 3 bases, with 10 bases spanning the gap. This CDR3 spans 15 amino acids. CDR1 SGDLS and CDR2 YYNGEE come from the germline V gene.

Many counts were recorded for this clone. The chain recombines TRBV2 with TRBJ2-1; TRBD2 aligns across 10 bases. Trimming at V came to 4 bases and at J to 9 bases, leaving 9 bases not matched to a gene. The CDR3 has 15 residues. Germline V gene lookup returns CDR1 SNHLY and CDR2 FYNNEI. CDR3 residues: CASSVTSGIAGEQFF. CDR3 in DNA: TGTGCCAGCAGTGTTACTAGCGGGATAGCAGGTGAGCAGTTCTTC.

This clone occurred a few times. The chain combines TRBV30 with TRBJ1-6; D unclear. The V gene lost 1 base and the J gene lost 7 bases, with 14 bases spanning the gap. The CDR3 runs 15 residues. Germline lookup yields CDR1 GTSNPN and CDR2 SVGIG (reference sequence). In DNA, the CDR3 is TGTGCCTGGAGTGCGTTTGGGCCGGGCAATTCACCCCTCCACTTT. It is translated as CAWSAFGPGNSPLHF.

V and J are TRBV10-3 and TRBJ1-3; D ambiguous. V was clipped by 0 bases and J by 4 bases, with 4 bases between them. Germline V gene lookup returns CDR1 ENHRY and CDR2 SYGVKD. The CDR3 runs to 13 residues. The CDR3 coding sequence is TGTGCCATCAGTGAGTCGGAGGGAAACACCATATATTTT. Translation gives CAISESEGNTIYF.

This chain uses TRBV5-1 with TRBJ1-3, with 8 nucleotides matching TRBD1. Germline V CDR1 and CDR2: SGHRS, YFSETQ. The J segment lost 4 bases and the V segment lost 4 bases, leaving 7 bases of the junction unmatched. The CDR3 has 15 residues. The CDR3 loop is CASSNPGTGGNTIYF. CDR3 DNA: TGCGCCAGCAGCAATCCCGGGACAGGAGGAAACACCATATATTTT.

This clone was picked up one time. The chain carries TRBV5-1 and TRBJ2-3; the match to TRBD2 covers 9 bases. V trimming: 7 bases; J trimming: 3 bases; junction bases outside the gene matches: 9. CDR3 length: 15 residues. CDR1 and CDR2 from the germline V gene are SGHRS and YFSETQ. The CDR3 loop is CASSRGSGGTDTQYF. For the CDR3, the DNA is TGCGCCAGCTCGCGGGGTAGCGGGGGAACAGATACGCAGTATTTT.

The chain couples TRBV10-2 to TRBJ2-7; 9 nucleotides agree with TRBD2. This CDR3 is built from 15 residues. The germline V gene has CDR1 WSHSY and CDR2 SAAADI. The V segment lost 4 bases and the J segment 3 bases; nucleotides outside the gene matches: 7. This CDR3 reads CASSGVSGSSYEQYF. The CDR3 coding sequence is TGCGCCAGCAGTGGAGTTAGCGGGAGTAGCTACGAGCAGTACTTC.

The rearrangement uses TRBV11-3 and TRBJ1-2; D not resolved. The V gene lost 3 bases and the J gene lost 1 base, with 12 bases spanning the gap. The CDR3 runs 15 residues. Per the germline V gene, CDR1 is SGHNT and CDR2 is YENEEA. The DNA for the CDR3 is TGTGCCAGCAGCTTTGGGCGGAACGATAACTATGGCTACACCTTC. This codes for CASSFGRNDNYGYTF.

J is TRBJ1-2 and V is TRBV10-2; 9 bases are a match to TRBD1. V gave up 8 bases and J gave up 1 base; unmatched junction bases: 5. In germline, CDR1 is WSHSY, CDR2 SAAADI. The CDR3 contains 14 residues. DNA of the CDR3: TGCGCCAGCTGGAGGACAGGGGTTAACTATGGCTACACCTTC. Translated: CASWRTGVNYGYTF.

This clone was counted a few times. The gene calls are TRBV30 and TRBJ1-5; D is undetermined. The germline gives CDR1 GTSNPN, CDR2 SVGIG (reference sequence). CDR3 length: 13 amino acids. The V gene lost 5 bases and the J gene lost 2 bases, with 10 bases spanning the gap. This CDR3 is CAWGLRGNQPQHF. Written as DNA, the CDR3 is TGTGCCTGGGGACTTCGAGGCAATCAGCCCCAGCATTTT.

This chain uses TRBV30 with TRBJ2-5; 11 bases fit TRBD1. The CDR3 covers 16 residues. V gave up 2 bases and J gave up 5 bases; unmatched junction bases: 10. Per the germline V gene, CDR1 is GTSNPN and CDR2 is SVGIG (reference sequence). CDR3 sequence reads: CAWSLKPGQGGETQYF. In nucleotides, the CDR3 is TGTGCCTGGAGTTTAAAACCGGGACAGGGGGGGGAGACCCAGTACTTC.

This sequence joins TRBV25-1 and TRBJ1-1; D is possibly TRBD1 (6 bases). CDR1 and CDR2 (germline): MGHDK, SYGVNS. The CDR3 consists of 15 residues. Trimming shortened V by 5 bases and J by 7 bases, and 20 bases separated the two germline ends. CDR3 sequence reads: CASSLSVRGRDEAFF. The DNA of the CDR3 is TGTGCCAGCAGTTTATCGGTGCGGGGGCGGGATGAAGCTTTCTTT.

J is TRBJ2-6 and V is TRBV18; D perhaps matches TRBD2 (6 bases). Between the trimmed V and J ends, which lost 3 bases and 1 base, there was a span of 13 bases. The CDR3 runs to 17 residues. Per germline, CDR1 KGHSH and CDR2 LQKENI. The CDR3 protein is CASSPRTTPSGANVLTF. For the CDR3, the DNA is TGTGCCAGCTCACCCCGGACTACCCCTTCTGGGGCCAACGTCCTGACTTTC.

This clone was recorded a few times. CDR3 residues: CSGIPYLGDNEQFF. The CDR3 DNA reads TGCAGCGGGATTCCTTACCTGGGCGACAATGAGCAGTTCTTC. The V and J genes are TRBV29-1 and TRBJ2-1; D call uncertain. Germline loops: CDR1 SQVTM, CDR2 ANQGSEA. Deletions cut 7 bases from V and 5 bases from J, with 18 bases between. The CDR3 runs 14 residues.

V is TRBV29-1 and J is TRBJ1-1; D possibly corresponds to TRBD1 (6 bases). V dropped 4 bases and J dropped 1 base, with 16 bases sitting between them. The CDR3 contains 15 residues. Germline lookup yields CDR1 SQVTM and CDR2 ANQGSEA. The CDR3 DNA is TGCAGCGTTGGAGGGGGGCGGGTGCAGAACACTGAAGCTTTCTTT. Translation gives CSVGGGRVQNTEAFF. The complete variable domain, with remaining parts taken from reference TRBV29-1 and TRBJ1-1, reads SAVISQKPSRDICQRGTSLTIQCQVDSQVTMMFWYRQQPGQSLTLIATANQGSEATYESGFVIDKFPISRPNLTFSTLTVSNMSPEDSSIYLCSVGGGRVQNTEAFFGQGTRLTVV.

This clone was recorded a few times. V is TRBV6-1 and J is TRBJ2-7; 8 bases match TRBD2. CDR3 length: 15 amino acids. The V gene's germline CDR1 is MNHNS and CDR2 SASEGT. V dropped 1 base and J dropped 5; count of bases not matched to a gene: 7. CDR3 bases: TGTGCCAGCAGTGAAGGCGGGACTAGATTCCACGAGCAGTACTTC. Protein product: CASSEGGTRFHEQYF.

V usage is TRBV6-8 and J usage is TRBJ2-6; D may be TRBD1 (5 bases). This CDR3 region has 16 residues. CDR1 MNHGY and CDR2 SAAAGT come from the germline V gene. V lost 6 bases to trimming and J lost 0 bases, with 12 bases between them. This CDR3 is CASRAQGSSGANVLTF. The CDR3, as DNA: TGTGCCAGCAGGGCGCAGGGAAGCTCTGGGGCCAACGTCCTGACTTTC.

The sample holds a few counts of this clone. This chain joins TRBV6-8 and TRBJ2-3; D is ambiguous. V shed 4 bases and J shed 2 bases, with 7 bases lying between them. Germline loops: CDR1 MNHGY, CDR2 SAAAGT. This CDR3 has 13 amino acids. The CDR3 bases are TGTGCCAGCAGTTTGGCTAACACAGATACGCAGTATTTT. Translating it yields CASSLANTDTQYF.

V usage is TRBV6-8 and J usage is TRBJ2-3, with D possibly being TRBD1 or TRBD2 (6 bases each). V lost 4 bases and J lost 14, with 19 bases in between. The CDR3 covers 13 residues. Germline CDR1 is MNHGY and CDR2 is SAAAGT. CDR3 DNA: TGTGCCAGCAGTTTAGGGGGGCCCGCGGTTTGGTATTTT. Protein product: CASSLGGPAVWYF.